Listed below are T cell receptor beta chains from one sample, sequenced in a study of T-cell memory formation after mild COVID-19. TCRdb recomputed calls from the 5' RACE reads with MiXCR, one row per CDR3 protein. The sample lists just over 400,000 distinct CDR3 sequences, less than 25% occurring once. Material for sequencing was PBMCs or a T cell subset sorted from them (not recorded which). These receptor sequences come from an adult woman who had mild COVID-19 (a few samples of this study predate the infection). Cell type and time point are not known. The CDR3 runs from the conserved cysteine through the conserved F or W. The order of the fields is J gene, V gene, clone size, D gene, CDR3 protein, CDR3 DNA. The D gene is left open where the match is weak. Clone size appears in some rows only: once, few, many, or a class for an expanded clone.

J gene: TRBJ2-5; V gene: TRBV5-1; clone size: -; D gene: TRBD2; CDR3 protein: CASRRTTGTSGQETQYF; CDR3 DNA: TGCGCCAGCAGACGAACCACTGGGACTAGCGGACAAGAGACCCAGTACTTC
J gene: TRBJ2-7; V gene: TRBV6-5; clone size: -; D gene: -; CDR3 protein: CASMEAGEYEQYF; CDR3 DNA: TGTGCCAGCATGGAGGCGGGCGAGTATGAGCAGTACTTC
J gene: TRBJ1-5; V gene: TRBV24-1; clone size: -; D gene: TRBD1; CDR3 protein: CATSDHGTVNQPQHF; CDR3 DNA: TGTGCCACCAGTGACCACGGGACAGTCAATCAGCCCCAGCATTTT
J gene: TRBJ1-2; V gene: TRBV5-1; clone size: -; D gene: -; CDR3 protein: CASSEGPGDGYTF; CDR3 DNA: TGCGCCAGCAGCGAAGGCCCCGGGGATGGCTACACCTTC
J gene: TRBJ1-2; V gene: TRBV6-5; clone size: few; D gene: -; CDR3 protein: CASSYRTKSNYGYTF; CDR3 DNA: TGTGCCAGCAGTTACCGGACAAAATCTAACTATGGCTACACCTTC
J gene: TRBJ1-3; V gene: TRBV3-1; clone size: many; D gene: TRBD1; CDR3 protein: CASSWTGGVSGNTIYF; CDR3 DNA: TGTGCCAGCAGCTGGACAGGGGGCGTCTCTGGAAACACCATATATTTT
J gene: TRBJ2-5; V gene: TRBV12-3/TRBV12-4; clone size: -; D gene: TRBD2; CDR3 protein: CASSPPGVRGVTQETQYF; CDR3 DNA: TGTGCCAGCAGTCCACCCGGGGTGCGGGGGGTCACTCAAGAGACCCAGTACTTC
J gene: TRBJ2-1; V gene: TRBV4-3; clone size: -; D gene: TRBD2; CDR3 protein: CASSQGGSGNYNEQFF; CDR3 DNA: TGCGCCAGCAGCCAAGGGGGGAGCGGGAACTACAATGAGCAGTTCTTC
J gene: TRBJ2-7; V gene: TRBV3-1; clone size: -; D gene: -; CDR3 protein: CASSQDWGGSPYEQYF; CDR3 DNA: TGTGCCAGCAGCCAAGATTGGGGAGGCTCCCCCTACGAGCAGTACTTC
J gene: TRBJ2-1; V gene: TRBV5-4; clone size: -; D gene: TRBD2; CDR3 protein: CASSLAFSGRGGIEQFF; CDR3 DNA: TGTGCCAGCAGCTTGGCTTTCTCTGGGCGGGGGGGCATTGAGCAGTTCTTC
J gene: TRBJ1-4; V gene: TRBV5-1; clone size: few; D gene: -; CDR3 protein: CASSLVAGDEKLFF; CDR3 DNA: TGCGCCAGCAGCTTAGTCGCGGGAGATGAAAAACTGTTTTTT
J gene: TRBJ2-3; V gene: TRBV6-5; clone size: -; D gene: -; CDR3 protein: CASSNIIRFGVTDTQYF; CDR3 DNA: TGTGCCAGCAGTAACATCATCAGGTTTGGGGTCACAGATACGCAGTATTTT
J gene: TRBJ2-3; V gene: TRBV6-5; clone size: once; D gene: TRBD2; CDR3 protein: CASSYSPPPGLGGTDTQYF; CDR3 DNA: TGTGCCAGCAGTTATTCCCCCCCTCCGGGACTAGGCGGCACAGATACGCAGTATTTT
J gene: TRBJ1-1; V gene: TRBV4-1; clone size: -; D gene: -; CDR3 protein: CASSQALSFGNTEAFF; CDR3 DNA: TGCGCCAGCAGCCAAGCTCTGAGCTTTGGGAACACTGAAGCTTTCTTT
J gene: TRBJ1-2; V gene: TRBV5-1; clone size: few; D gene: -; CDR3 protein: CASSLDVNYGYTF; CDR3 DNA: TGCGCCAGCAGCTTGGACGTTAACTATGGCTACACCTTC
J gene: TRBJ1-1; V gene: TRBV12-3/TRBV12-4; clone size: few; D gene: -; CDR3 protein: CASSWAYRLNTEAFF; CDR3 DNA: TGTGCCAGCAGTTGGGCCTACAGACTGAACACTGAAGCTTTCTTT
J gene: TRBJ2-1; V gene: TRBV20-1; clone size: many; D gene: -; CDR3 protein: CSAPLGVGREQFF; CDR3 DNA: TGCAGTGCTCCCCTAGGAGTGGGCCGTGAGCAGTTCTTC
J gene: TRBJ2-5; V gene: TRBV15; clone size: few; D gene: -; CDR3 protein: CATSGGALLGQETQYF; CDR3 DNA: TGTGCCACCAGCGGGGGGGCCCTTCTTGGCCAAGAGACCCAGTACTTC
J gene: TRBJ1-1; V gene: TRBV5-1; clone size: -; D gene: TRBD1; CDR3 protein: CASSRRQGPAEAFF; CDR3 DNA: TGCGCCAGCAGCAGACGACAGGGCCCCGCTGAAGCTTTCTTT
J gene: TRBJ1-5; V gene: TRBV20-1; clone size: -; D gene: TRBD1; CDR3 protein: CSASQGGQPQHF; CDR3 DNA: TGCAGTGCTAGTCAGGGGGGACAGCCCCAGCATTTT
J gene: TRBJ1-5; V gene: TRBV30; clone size: -; D gene: -; CDR3 protein: CAWSVARTNQPQHF; CDR3 DNA: TGTGCCTGGAGCGTTGCGCGGACGAATCAGCCCCAGCATTTT
J gene: TRBJ2-7; V gene: TRBV6-1; clone size: -; D gene: -; CDR3 protein: CASSVGVLSYEQYF; CDR3 DNA: TGTGCCAGCAGTGTAGGGGTCCTCAGCTACGAGCAGTACTTC
J gene: TRBJ2-2; V gene: TRBV5-6; clone size: few; D gene: -; CDR3 protein: CASSLARATGELFF; CDR3 DNA: TGTGCCAGCAGCTTGGCCAGGGCCACCGGGGAGCTGTTTTTT
J gene: TRBJ2-7; V gene: TRBV3-1; clone size: few; D gene: -; CDR3 protein: CASSHPSKGPASYEQYF; CDR3 DNA: TGTGCCAGCAGCCATCCTTCCAAGGGCCCTGCCTCCTACGAGCAGTACTTC
J gene: TRBJ1-5; V gene: TRBV5-1; clone size: few; D gene: -; CDR3 protein: CASSLDDNQPQHF; CDR3 DNA: TGCGCCAGCAGCTTGGACGATAATCAGCCCCAGCATTTT
J gene: TRBJ1-3; V gene: TRBV27; clone size: many; D gene: -; CDR3 protein: CASSGRTGNTIYF; CDR3 DNA: TGTGCCAGCAGCGGGAGGACTGGAAACACCATATATTTT
J gene: TRBJ1-3; V gene: TRBV5-1; clone size: -; D gene: -; CDR3 protein: CASSFGASSGNTIYF; CDR3 DNA: TGCGCCAGCAGCTTTGGGGCGAGCTCTGGAAACACCATATATTTT
J gene: TRBJ2-3; V gene: TRBV2; clone size: -; D gene: -; CDR3 protein: CATARNREGTQYF; CDR3 DNA: TGTGCCACCGCCCGGAACAGGGAGGGTACGCAGTATTTT
J gene: TRBJ2-2; V gene: TRBV9; clone size: few; D gene: -; CDR3 protein: CASSVQGIDTGELFF; CDR3 DNA: TGTGCCAGCAGCGTACAGGGAATAGACACCGGGGAGCTGTTTTTT
J gene: TRBJ2-5; V gene: TRBV4-1; clone size: -; D gene: -; CDR3 protein: CASSHGSTGRPQTQYF; CDR3 DNA: TGCGCCAGCAGCCACGGTAGTACGGGGAGGCCACAGACCCAGTACTTC
J gene: TRBJ1-3; V gene: TRBV12-3/TRBV12-4; clone size: -; D gene: -; CDR3 protein: CASSSRPSGNTIYF; CDR3 DNA: TGTGCCAGCAGTTCCAGGCCCTCTGGAAACACCATATATTTT
J gene: TRBJ1-1; V gene: TRBV6-5; clone size: few; D gene: -; CDR3 protein: CASSTPGDSGVGAFF; CDR3 DNA: TGTGCCAGCAGTACCCCCGGGGACTCCGGGGTCGGAGCTTTCTTT
J gene: TRBJ2-6; V gene: TRBV12-3/TRBV12-4; clone size: few; D gene: -; CDR3 protein: CASSSGNGANVLTF; CDR3 DNA: TGTGCCAGCAGTTCAGGGAACGGGGCCAACGTCCTGACTTTC
J gene: TRBJ2-7; V gene: TRBV4-1; clone size: few; D gene: -; CDR3 protein: CASSQGLTLDWEQYF; CDR3 DNA: TGCGCCAGCAGCCAAGGATTGACCCTCGACTGGGAGCAGTACTTC
J gene: TRBJ2-2; V gene: TRBV7-8; clone size: -; D gene: -; CDR3 protein: CASSLPDSLGGELFF; CDR3 DNA: TGTGCCAGCAGCTTACCGGACAGTTTGGGCGGGGAGCTGTTTTTT
J gene: TRBJ2-1; V gene: TRBV20-1; clone size: few; D gene: -; CDR3 protein: CSARGPSAGSYNEQFF; CDR3 DNA: TGCAGTGCTAGAGGTCCCTCCGCGGGATCATACAATGAGCAGTTCTTC
J gene: TRBJ2-3; V gene: TRBV5-1; clone size: many; D gene: TRBD1; CDR3 protein: CASSQGQYTDTQYF; CDR3 DNA: TGCGCCAGCAGCCAGGGACAGTACACAGATACGCAGTATTTT